This entry lists 21 T cell receptor beta chains sequenced from one sample in a study of identical twins. MiXCR, run by TCRdb on the 5' RACE reads, gives a single entry per CDR3 protein. This sample yields 450,000 or so distinct CDR3 sequences, of which roughly an eighth are seen a single time; 0.95% to 1% belongs to the top ten. This same sample was also part of a study on yellow fever vaccine responses in identical twins.

Sample: CD4+ T cells sorted from blood. The receptors were sampled from a young woman in good health.

The chain has TRBV7-2 and TRBJ2-5; possibly TRBD1 for D (6 bases). The V and J ends lost 0 bases and 12 bases respectively, with 14 bases between them. The CDR3 has 13 residues. Per the germline V gene, CDR1 is SGHTA and CDR2 is FQGNSA. CDR3 protein: CASSLAARDIKYF. Here the CDR3 DNA reads TGTGCCAGCAGCTTAGCAGCCCGGGACATAAAGTACTTC.

The V gene is TRBV20-1, the J gene TRBJ1-3; 8 nucleotides align to TRBD1. Looked up from germline, CDR1 is DFQATT and CDR2 is SNEGSKA (reference sequence). The CDR3 is 14 amino acids. Germline trimming cut 3 bases from V and 2 bases from J; bases unmatched to any gene: 3. The CDR3 loop is CSARARGPGNTIYF. The CDR3 region has the DNA TGCAGTGCTAGGGCCAGGGGGCCTGGAAACACCATATATTTT.

This clonotype was detected only a few times. V is TRBV6-2 or TRBV6-3 and J is TRBJ2-7; 12 bases map to TRBD2. CDR1 and CDR2 from the germline V gene are MNHEY and SVGEGT. This CDR3 has 16 amino acids. V lost 4 bases and J lost 2; bases outside the gene matches: 6. The CDR3: CASSWTSGITTYEQYF. CDR3 nucleotide sequence: TGTGCCAGCAGTTGGACTAGCGGGATAACTACCTACGAGCAGTACTTC.

The V gene is TRBV4-3, the J gene TRBJ2-3; the D gene is possibly TRBD1 (6 bases). Germline V CDR1 and CDR2: LGHNA, YSLEER. V was pared by 0 bases and J by 2 bases, with 18 bases between. The length of the CDR3 is 18 residues. The CDR3 reads CASSQDVGGMGFTDTQYF. CDR3 sequence (DNA): TGCGCCAGCAGCCAAGACGTAGGGGGTATGGGCTTCACAGATACGCAGTATTTT.

This clonotype was picked up many times. The rearrangement links TRBV11-2 to TRBJ2-3; TRBD1 matches at 7 bases. Germline loops: CDR1 SGHAT, CDR2 FQNNGV. This CDR3 region has 15 residues. V lost 6 bases, J lost 1 base, and 7 bases stayed unmatched. This chain's CDR3 is CASSSRDRGTDTQYF. In DNA, the CDR3 is TGTGCCAGCAGTTCGCGAGACAGGGGCACAGATACGCAGTATTTT.

The rearrangement joins TRBV29-1 to TRBJ2-7; 7 bases match TRBD1. From germline, CDR1 is SQVTM and CDR2 ANQGSEA. CDR3 length: 13 amino acids. The J segment lost 2 bases and the V segment lost 6 bases, leaving 7 bases of the junction unmatched. The CDR3 nucleotides are TGCAGCGTCGGGACAGCCAAAGCCTACGAGCAGTACTTC. This sequence encodes CSVGTAKAYEQYF.

This clonotype turned up a few times. This chain links TRBV13 with TRBJ1-2, with 7 nucleotides matching TRBD1. Germline CDR1 PRHDT, CDR2 FYEKMQ (reference sequence). With V trimmed by 4 bases and J by 6 bases, 14 bases remained unmatched. The CDR3 has 16 residues. The CDR3 DNA sequence: TGTGCCAGCAGCTCGCCGTCGTACAGGGGTAAGGATGGCTACACCTTC. Residues: CASSSPSYRGKDGYTF.

The rearrangement links TRBV7-2 to TRBJ2-3, with D possibly being TRBD1 (6 bases). V lost 4 bases and J 0 bases, leaving 14 bases between the germline ends. The CDR3 length is 16 residues. Germline assignment: CDR1 SGHTA and CDR2 FQGNSA. The CDR3 DNA is TGTGCCAGCAGCTCACGGGACAAAACTAGCACAGATACGCAGTATTTT. Protein sequence: CASSSRDKTSTDTQYF.

This clonotype was observed a handful of times. J is TRBJ1-1 and V is TRBV20-1; no firm D call. Germline values: CDR1 DFQATT, CDR2 SNEGSKA (reference sequence). There are 11 residues in the CDR3. DNA for the CDR3: TGCAGGGGCCAGGTACTCACTGAAGCTTTCTTT. This sequence encodes CRGQVLTEAFF.

This clonotype was counted only a few times. The chain employs TRBV20-1 and TRBJ1-5; 8 bases match TRBD1. The CDR3 contains 13 residues. Germline loops: CDR1 DFQATT, CDR2 SNEGSKA (reference sequence). With V trimmed by 3 bases and J by 5 bases, 3 bases remained unmatched. CDR3 sequence: CSASSGGDQPQHF. DNA of the CDR3: TGCAGTGCTAGCTCAGGGGGCGATCAGCCCCAGCATTTT.

The V gene is TRBV7-6, the J gene TRBJ2-2; 8 positions match TRBD2. The CDR3 totals 14 residues. Unmatched junction bases numbered 9, after V lost 7 bases and J lost 8 bases. Germline V gene lookup returns CDR1 SGHVS and CDR2 FNYEAQ. CDR3 sequence reads: CASKSGTSYGELFF. DNA of the CDR3: TGTGCCAGCAAGTCCGGGACTAGTTATGGGGAGCTGTTTTTT.

The rearrangement links TRBV6-1 to TRBJ1-5; D is unclear. Looked up from germline, CDR1 is MNHNS and CDR2 is SASEGT. This CDR3 spans 15 amino acids. Trimming stripped 6 bases from V and 2 bases from J, with 14 bases between. CDR3 coding DNA: TGTGCCAGCAGCACCAGGCCCACGGGCAATCAGCCCCAGCATTTT. Encoded protein: CASSTRPTGNQPQHF.

This clonotype appeared a few times. The rearrangement links TRBV7-3 to TRBJ2-2; D is possibly TRBD1 (5 bases). CDR1 is SGHTA and CDR2 is FQGTGA in the germline V gene. This CDR3 contains 15 residues. V lost 2 bases and J 5 bases, leaving 12 bases between the germline ends. For the CDR3, the DNA is TGTGCCAGCAGCTTAGGGGCAGCACAAACCGGGGAGCTGTTTTTT. Translated, it gives CASSLGAAQTGELFF.

Many counts were recorded for this clonotype. This chain uses TRBV7-9 with TRBJ1-6; D is undetermined. The CDR3 is made up of 11 amino acids. CDR1 is SEHNR, CDR2 FQNEAQ, per germline (reference sequence). V lost 2 bases and J lost 14, with 7 bases in between. The CDR3 spells CASSLNEALHF. In DNA, the CDR3 is TGTGCCAGCAGCTTAAACGAGGCCCTCCACTTT. Drawing the rest from reference TRBV7-9 and TRBJ1-6, the complete variable domain is DTGVSQNPRHKITKRGQNVTFRCDPISEHNRLYWYRQTLGQGPEFLTYFQNEAQLEKSRLLSDRFSAERPKGSFSTLEIQRTEQGDSAMYLCASSLNEALHFGNGTRLTVT.

The chain has TRBV7-8 and TRBJ2-5, with 7 bases aligning to TRBD1. V lost 5 bases, J lost 4 bases, and 4 bases stayed unmatched. CDR3 length: 13 amino acids. Germline V gene lookup returns CDR1 SGHVS and CDR2 FQNEAQ. The DNA of the CDR3 is TGTGCCAGCAGCCTTAGGACAGGAGAGACCCAGTACTTC. Translating gives CASSLRTGETQYF. The variable domain in full, with the rest retrieved from reference TRBV7-8 and TRBJ2-5, is GAGVSQSPRYKVAKRGQDVALRCDPISGHVSLFWYQQALGQGPEFLTYFQNEAQLDKSGLPSDRFFAERPEGSVSTLKIQRTQQEDSAVYLCASSLRTGETQYFGPGTRLLVL.

This clonotype was recorded only once. The chain is built from TRBV11-2 and TRBJ2-1; D is perhaps TRBD2 (5 bases). The germline V gene has CDR1 SGHAT and CDR2 FQNNGV. Trimming cost V 3 bases and J 2 bases, with 20 bases left between them. There are 18 residues in the CDR3. CDR3 in DNA: TGTGCCAGCAGCTTCGGATGGGTGCGAGGGTCGGCCTACAATGAGCAGTTCTTC. Translation: CASSFGWVRGSAYNEQFF.

A few counts support this clonotype. This sequence joins TRBV19 and TRBJ1-4, with a possible D match to TRBD1 (6 bases). Germline V gene lookup returns CDR1 LNHDA and CDR2 SQIVND (reference sequence). The CDR3 length is 13 residues. Trimming pared 0 bases from V and 11 bases from J, leaving 10 bases between. In nucleotides, the CDR3 is TGTGCCAGTAGTATAGATCGGGACACCAAACTGTTTTTT. Protein: CASSIDRDTKLFF.

This clonotype has a handful of counts. The J gene is TRBJ2-7, the V gene TRBV20-1, with D possibly TRBD2 on 5 matching bases. Germline values: CDR1 DFQATT, CDR2 SNEGSKA (reference sequence). The length of the CDR3 is 12 residues. The V end was cut by 5 bases, the J end by 5 bases, with 13 bases between. CDR3 sequence (DNA): TGCAGTGCTGTCCCGGGAACCCACGAGCAGTACTTC. This sequence encodes CSAVPGTHEQYF.

This clonotype was counted at least ten times. The chain is built from TRBV7-2 and TRBJ2-1, with no clear D. There are 14 residues in the CDR3. The V gene's germline CDR1 is SGHTA and CDR2 FQGNSA. Trimming removed 6 bases at V and 5 bases at J, with 14 bases between. Here the CDR3 DNA reads TGTGCCAGCAGGTCCAACTGGGGAAACAATGAGCAGTTCTTC. The encoded protein is CASRSNWGNNEQFF.

This clonotype was observed a few times. The V call is TRBV9, the J call TRBJ2-2; the match to TRBD2 covers 7 bases. The CDR3 is 15 amino acids. V lost 3 bases and J lost 6; bases outside the gene matches: 8. CDR1 and CDR2 (germline): SGDLS, YYNGEE. The CDR3 DNA sequence: TGTGCCAGCAGCGCCCTTCAGACTAGCTCCGGGGAGCTGTTTTTT. Translated: CASSALQTSSGELFF.

Points on this clonotype: One junction end does not reproduce the germline sequence, and a read error may be involved. The genes are TRBV7-7 and TRBJ2-5; 14 bases are a match to TRBD2. CDR3 size: 20 residues. Germline V gene data show CDR1 as SSHAT and CDR2 as FNYEAQ (reference sequence). The CDR3 nucleotides are TGTGCTAGCAGCTTAGCCCCCAGCTCAAGACTAGCGGGAGGGCAAGAGACCCAGTACTTC. Residues: CASSLAPSSRLAGGQETQYF.